The rows below give T cell receptor beta chains drawn from one sample of a study of OX40 agonist ivuxolimab in advanced cancers. Sequenced by immunoSEQ multiplex PCR; TCRdb stores in-frame clones only, minus some. The table records about 64,000 clones, approximately 81% of them present only once. The sample in question was CD4+ or CD8+ T cells sorted from blood, obtained in a trial of the OX40 agonist ivuxolimab. All receptors derive from an adult with an advanced solid tumor such as melanoma, head and neck, liver or kidney cancer. Both conserved end residues are part of each CDR3. The order of the fields is CDR3 protein, V gene.

CASRLAGTYNEQFF,TRBV6-5
CASSQVGKGQPQHF,TRBV4-1
CASSAQGQGEQYF,TRBV7-3
CASSSPGEGFRNTEAFF,TRBV27
CASSLTGYGDSGNTIYF,TRBV5-1
CASSTSGGRSSYNEQFF,TRBV2
CAIVTSGNTIYF,TRBV7-2
CASNPGGMGIEQFF,TRBV28
CASSQTGTMNTEAFF,TRBV6-6
CASSLFQGGTDTQYF,TRBV7-2
CASSELLDSNQPQHF,TRBV2
CASSPNQETQYF,TRBV27
CATLKGQGANSSYEQYF,TRBV10-1
CASSYRTSGETQYF,TRBV6-5
CASVAPRRSNEKLFF,TRBV28
CATGARPSTDTQYF,TRBV19
CASRVDGNTIYF,TRBV2
CASSLYPNRPGQGYEQYF,TRBV27
CACSGGRDYGYTF,TRBV30
CASSMGQERATEAFF,TRBV7-2
CAARRDRPYGYTF,TRBV30
CASSLAGTGNTEAFF,TRBV7-2